The following is a T cell receptor beta chain sequence with its context. Antigen unknown. For every subset, genomic DNA was evenly distributed across several immunoSEQ plates. Original processing methods: Junction-only sequences produced by ImmunoSEQ had no quality scores, so filtering differed. Clones were sequenced by immunoSEQ multiplex PCR, and TCRdb holds only the in-frame ones, with some missing. V, J and clone size reflect that table, while D and trimming were determined from the DNA. The data hold 800,000 to 950,000 clones, with 96% observed a single time. This CDR3 has 12 amino acids. Between the trimmed V and J ends, which lost 10 bases and 12 bases, there was a span of 19 bases. Germline CDR1 is SNHLY and CDR2 is FYNNEI. The sample originates from a study of shared clonotypes between healthy human individuals. Study-wide findings and caveats: Generally, estimated richness proved larger in naive subsets than it did in memory subsets. Naive CD4 clonotype sharing across a handful of donors was about 5%.

Terminally differentiated effector memory CD45RA+ cells were left out of the naive CD8 fraction, which was CD45RO-negative and positively selected for CCR7. V and J are TRBV2 and TRBJ2-1; D is undetermined. The specimen sequenced was naive CD8+ T cells sorted from blood. The sequence was collected from a man aged 25 to 45 in good health. Written as DNA, the CDR3 is TGTGCCACTCGGCCCCAGCCCACCGGGCAGTTCTTC. Its translation: CATRPQPTGQFF.